The entry that follows covers one TCR beta chain sequence. The target antigen is unknown. This specimen comes from a study of cytomegalovirus exposure and HLA in healthy donors. The overall study: The Caucasian-associated ancestry cluster held roughly 81% of 300 to 500 genotyped donors. Study-wide findings and caveats: Later on, an analysis showed TCR association rates differing by HLA locus, with DRB1 the most and HLA-C the fewest. Reported performance of the classifier showed diagnosis of cytomegalovirus status with high specificity and sensitivity.

Germline V gene lookup returns CDR1 SGHTS and CDR2 YDEGEE. The V and J ends lost 5 bases and 5 bases, in that order; junction bases with no gene match: 5. The length of the CDR3 is 14 residues. Primers included in the PCR were 60 Vbeta and 13 Jbeta primers. This table comes from immunoSEQ multiplex PCR, and its TCRdb copy is limited to in-frame clones, with some not included. The table includes 100,000 to 150,000 clones, roughly three quarters detected once. The rearrangement links TRBV5-8 to TRBJ1-5, with 9 bases matching TRBD1. Sequences were obtained from PBMCs. This receptor was obtained from a man younger than 45 in good health and CMV-seropositive. The CDR3 spells CASSNRQGDQPQHF. CDR3 nucleotide sequence: TGTGCCAGCAGTAACCGACAGGGGGATCAGCCCCAGCATTTT.